This entry concerns a single T cell receptor beta chain. No antigen is known for it. This sample was included in a study of cytomegalovirus exposure and HLA in healthy donors. The trim removed 5 bases at V and 5 bases at J, leaving 6 bases unmatched. The CDR3 consists of 13 residues. Germline loops: CDR1 MNHNS, CDR2 SASEGT. Study results and caveats: Clonal expansion, a later analysis showed, was greater in HLA-associated TCR beta chains than in equally common others. It was reportedly the case that the classifier diagnosed cytomegalovirus status with high specificity and sensitivity.

Primers for the PCR totalled 60 Vbeta and 13 Jbeta. Method: immunoSEQ multiplex PCR; TCRdb's copy keeps in-frame clones and lacks some. The listing records fewer than 150,000 clones. The source is a woman aged 60 to 75 in good health and CMV-seronegative. The chain uses TRBV6-1 and TRBJ2-7; TRBD2 matches at 7 bases. Sequencing used PBMCs. This CDR3 is CASSKTSADEQYF. The CDR3 nucleotides read TGTGCCAGCAGTAAAACTAGCGCGGACGAGCAGTACTTC.